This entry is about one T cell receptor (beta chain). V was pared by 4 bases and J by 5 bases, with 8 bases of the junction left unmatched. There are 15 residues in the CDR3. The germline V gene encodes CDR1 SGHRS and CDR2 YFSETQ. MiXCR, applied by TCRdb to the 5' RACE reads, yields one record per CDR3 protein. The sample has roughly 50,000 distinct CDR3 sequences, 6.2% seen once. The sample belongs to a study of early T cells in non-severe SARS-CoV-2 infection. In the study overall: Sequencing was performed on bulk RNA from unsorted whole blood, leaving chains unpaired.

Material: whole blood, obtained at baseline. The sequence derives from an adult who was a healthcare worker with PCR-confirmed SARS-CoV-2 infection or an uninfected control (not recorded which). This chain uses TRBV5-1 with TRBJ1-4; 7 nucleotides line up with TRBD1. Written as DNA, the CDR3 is TGCGCCAGCAGCCCCTCAGGGGGGTGGAATGAAAAACTGTTTTTT. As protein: CASSPSGGWNEKLFF.